Listed here are 15 T cell receptor beta chains from one sample, sequenced in a study of T cell changes during pregnancy in multiple sclerosis. Here immunoSEQ multiplex PCR was the method, and the copy in TCRdb shows in-frame clones only, minus some. The repertoire holds approximately 63,000 clones, with 85% to 95% as singletons. The specimen comprised CD8+ T cells from peripheral blood mononuclear cells, sampled in the third trimester of pregnancy. The receptor set was obtained from a female donor with multiple sclerosis, enrolled in a pregnancy study.

V gene TRBV6-1 combines with J gene TRBJ1-2; possibly TRBD1 for D (6 bases). V was cut by 0 bases and J by 4 bases, with 9 bases left in between. CDR3 size: 14 residues. Germline CDR1 and CDR2: MNHNS and SASEGT. The CDR3 loop reads CASSEAGDIYGYTF. The CDR3 region has the DNA TGTGCCAGCAGTGAAGCGGGGGACATCTATGGCTACACCTTC.

CDR3 protein: CASSDPPSSLQYF. CDR3 DNA: TGCGCCAGCAGCGACCCCCCTAGTTCGTTGCAGTACTTC. The gene calls are TRBV10-1 and TRBJ2-7; no clear D gene. The CDR3 runs to 13 residues. Trimming removed 6 bases from V and 9 bases from J, with 18 bases in between. Germline CDR1 reads WNHNN; CDR2 reads SYGVQD (reference sequence).

The chain recombines TRBV29-1 with TRBJ1-1; D perhaps matches TRBD1 (5 bases). The CDR3 consists of 12 residues. The germline CDR1 and CDR2 sequences are SQVTM and ANQGSEA. Trimming left V 6 bases short and J 7 bases short, with 15 bases between. The CDR3 region is CSVPGWGGEAFF. CDR3 DNA: TGCAGCGTCCCGGGGTGGGGGGGTGAAGCTTTCTTT.

The chain is built from TRBV13 and TRBJ2-5, with 8 bases matching TRBD1. Losses at the gene ends were 6 bases for V and 5 bases for J; bases not matched to a gene: 5. Germline V gene sequence: CDR1 PRHDT, CDR2 FYEKMQ (reference sequence). The CDR3 spans 13 residues. CDR3 DNA: TGTGCCAGCAGGTCAGGGGGCCGGGAGACCCAGTACTTC. Translation: CASRSGGRETQYF.

CDR3 sequence: CASSVQQSSGNTIYF. CDR3 in DNA: TGTGCCAGCAGCGTTCAACAGAGCTCTGGAAACACCATATATTTT. The chain is built from TRBV9 and TRBJ1-3, with unresolved D. The V end lost 2 bases, the J end lost 0 bases, and 9 bases lay between the germline ends. Germline lookup yields CDR1 SGDLS and CDR2 YYNGEE. The CDR3 runs 15 residues.

This chain connects TRBV6-5 to TRBJ2-7; D may be TRBD1 (5 bases). This CDR3 region has 16 residues. The V gene's germline CDR1 is MNHEY and CDR2 SVGAGI. The ends were cut back, 0 bases at V and 3 bases at J, with 15 bases in the middle. CDR3 residues: CASSYSRQGVYYEQYF. In nucleotides, the CDR3 is TGTGCCAGCAGTTACTCGAGGCAGGGTGTCTACTACGAGCAGTACTTC.

This chain connects TRBV27 to TRBJ1-1; perhaps TRBD1 as D (5 bases). CDR1 MNHEY and CDR2 SMNVEV come from the germline V gene (reference sequence). V was clipped by 3 bases and J by 0 bases, with 11 bases between them. The CDR3 consists of 15 residues. CDR3 amino acids: CASSFDSPMNTEAFF. The CDR3 DNA is TGTGCCAGCAGTTTTGACAGTCCTATGAACACTGAAGCTTTCTTT.

This chain joins TRBV28 and TRBJ2-5; 9 nucleotides line up with TRBD2. The CDR3 consists of 16 residues. The ends lost 5 bases at V and 1 base at J; junction bases unmatched: 8. From germline, CDR1 is MDHEN and CDR2 SYDVKM. The CDR3 DNA reads as TGTGCCAGCAGTCCACGACTAGCGGAATTCCAAGAGACCCAGTACTTC. This encodes CASSPRLAEFQETQYF.

The J gene is TRBJ2-1, the V gene TRBV7-3; 12 nucleotides match TRBD2. This CDR3 contains 17 residues. Germline lookup yields CDR1 SGHTA and CDR2 FQGTGA. The ends lost 5 bases at V and 2 bases at J; junction bases unmatched: 7. Here the CDR3 DNA reads TGTGCCAGCAGCCCACTGACTAGCGGGAGCCCCTACAATGAGCAGTTCTTC. Translating it yields CASSPLTSGSPYNEQFF.

This chain links TRBV27 with TRBJ2-7; weak D call: TRBD1 (6 bases). There are 15 residues in the CDR3. Trimming took 2 bases from V and 2 from J, leaving 13 bases between them. Looked up from germline, CDR1 is MNHEY and CDR2 is SMNVEV (reference sequence). Written as DNA, the CDR3 is TGTGCCAGCAGTTTAAGGGGGATCGTCACCTACGAGCAGTACTTC. It codes for CASSLRGIVTYEQYF.

CDR3 region: CASSQDIAGVPHEQYF. The CDR3 DNA reads TGCGCCAGCAGCCAAGACATAGCGGGAGTCCCCCACGAGCAGTACTTC. This sequence joins TRBV4-1 and TRBJ2-7, with TRBD2 matching over 9 bases. From germline, CDR1 is MGHRA and CDR2 YSYEKL. The CDR3 contains 16 residues. J gave up 5 bases and V 0 bases, and 8 bases lay outside the gene matches.

This sequence joins TRBV6-1 and TRBJ2-1; 11 positions match TRBD2. CDR3 size: 17 residues. Trimming cost V 2 bases and J 4 bases; bases outside gene matches: 7. Germline CDR1 is MNHNS and CDR2 is SASEGT. The CDR3 sequence is CASSERLAGHPYNEQFF. In DNA form, the CDR3 reads TGTGCCAGCAGTGAACGACTAGCGGGACACCCTTACAATGAGCAGTTCTTC.

The rearrangement joins TRBV2 to TRBJ2-7; tentatively, D is TRBD2 (6 bases). The CDR3 is 11 amino acids. CDR1 SNHLY and CDR2 FYNNEI come from the germline V gene. The V end lost 8 bases, the J end lost 9 bases, and 14 bases lay between the germline ends. The CDR3 loop reads CASFGGSGQYF. The CDR3 DNA reads TGTGCCAGCTTCGGGGGAAGCGGGCAGTACTTC. The full variable domain, completed using reference TRBV2 and TRBJ2-7, is EPEVTQTPSHQVTQMGQEVILRCVPISNHLYFYWYRQILGQKVEFLVSFYNNEISEKSEIFDDQFSVERPDGSNFTLKIRSTKLEDSAMYFCASFGGSGQYFGPGTRLTVT.

The chain employs TRBV28 and TRBJ2-3; 10 bases are shared with TRBD1. The CDR3 is 15 amino acids. CDR1 and CDR2 from the germline V gene are MDHEN and SYDVKM. After removal of 5 bases from V and 4 bases from J, the junction contained 6 bases not matched to a gene. CDR3 protein: CASSPGTGASDTQYF. DNA of the CDR3: TGTGCCAGCAGTCCCGGGACAGGGGCATCAGATACGCAGTATTTT.

This clone was observed a single time. The chain recombines TRBV28 with TRBJ2-7, with D perhaps matching TRBD1 (6 bases). Germline-derived CDR1 and CDR2 are MDHEN and SYDVKM. Trimming shortened V by 6 bases and J by 0 bases, and 18 bases separated the two germline ends. CDR3 length equals 16 residues. Written as DNA, the CDR3 is TGTGCCAGCAGCCGCCAGGGGAGCGTGTCCTCCTACGAGCAGTACTTC. Translated: CASSRQGSVSSYEQYF.